These 14 T cell receptor beta chains share one sample of origin, sequenced in a study of T cells in Graves' hyperthyroidism and ophthalmopathy. Amplified TCR beta CDR3 regions derived from RNA transcripts. An initial round of RT-PCR targeting the TCR CDR3 relied on the HTBI primer set. TCRdb re-analysed the multiplex PCR reads in MiXCR, keeping a single row per CDR3 protein. The profile shows hundreds of thousands of distinct CDR3 sequences, about 15% of them singletons. Sequencing was done on a sample of blood. Receptors were obtained from a woman aged 45-60 years with Graves' ophthalmopathy.

This clonotype was seen repeatedly, ten times or more. The gene calls are TRBV3-1 and TRBJ2-1; TRBD2 aligns across 7 bases. The CDR3 is made up of 16 amino acids. Germline V gene data show CDR1 as LGHDT and CDR2 as YNNKEL (reference sequence). Trimming removed 5 bases from V and 3 bases from J; junction bases left unmatched: 10. The CDR3 DNA sequence: TGTGCCAGCAGCTCCAAAGGAGCGGGATTCTACAATGAGCAGTTCTTC. Protein sequence: CASSSKGAGFYNEQFF.

This clonotype was recorded at least ten times. V is TRBV12-3 or TRBV12-4 and J is TRBJ2-1, with TRBD2 matching 7 bases. The trim removed 2 bases at V and 3 bases at J, leaving 10 bases unmatched. This CDR3 spans 17 amino acids. Written as DNA, the CDR3 is TGTGCCAGCAGTTTATTGGGGCAGCCGGGGGGCTACAATGAGCAGTTCTTC. This gives the protein CASSLLGQPGGYNEQFF.

This clonotype was seen many times. This rearrangement joins TRBV6-1 to TRBJ2-1; 8 bases match TRBD1. Germline V lookup: CDR1 MNHNS, CDR2 SASEGT. CDR3 length equals 15 residues. J gave up 5 bases and V 7 bases, and 10 bases lay outside the gene matches. CDR3 sequence (DNA): TGTGCCAGCAAAAAGGACAGGGATTCTAACAATGAGCAGTTCTTC. Translated, it gives CASKKDRDSNNEQFF.

The table lists this clonotype with many counts. One junction end disagrees with the germline gene, perhaps due to a read error. The chain employs TRBV11-2 and TRBJ1-2; D unclear. This CDR3 region has 13 residues. Germline assignment: CDR1 SGHAT and CDR2 FQNNGV. Here the CDR3 reads CASSFEDGYLFAF. For the CDR3, the DNA is TGTGCCAGCAGCTTTGAGGACGGATATTTATTCGCCTTC.

This clonotype was seen repeatedly, ten times or more. The chain couples TRBV30 to TRBJ1-5, with TRBD1 as a possible D gene (6 bases). V was pared by 1 base and J by 4 bases, with 14 bases between. The CDR3 totals 15 residues. Germline V gene lookup returns CDR1 GTSNPN and CDR2 SVGIG (reference sequence). The CDR3 DNA sequence: TGTGCCTGGAGTGCGGTACAGGGTTGGAATCAGCCCCAGCATTTT. Amino acids: CAWSAVQGWNQPQHF.

This clonotype was observed at least ten times. This rearrangement joins TRBV28 to TRBJ2-1; 12 positions match TRBD1. J gave up 10 bases and V 5 bases, and 9 bases lay outside the gene matches. The CDR3 is 15 amino acids. Germline values: CDR1 MDHEN, CDR2 SYDVKM. As DNA, the CDR3 is TGTGCCAGCAGTCTCGGGACAGGGGGCATTCTGGAGCAGTTCTTC. Translation gives CASSLGTGGILEQFF.

Concerning this clonotype: The junction shows a germline mismatch at one end, possibly a read error. The chain has TRBV7-2 and TRBJ2-1; TRBD2 aligns across 13 bases. Germline V gene sequence: CDR1 SGHTA, CDR2 FQGNSA. The CDR3 runs 17 residues. CDR3: CAGSPRTSGSSYNEQFF. The DNA for the CDR3 is TGTGCCGGCAGCCCGCGGACTAGCGGGAGTAGCTACAATGAGCAGTTCTTC.

The sample holds many counts of this clonotype. V usage is TRBV7-2 and J usage is TRBJ1-1; tentative D call: TRBD1 (5 bases). This CDR3 has 14 amino acids. Trimming stripped 5 bases from V and 5 bases from J, with 15 bases between. Germline CDR1 and CDR2: SGHTA and FQGNSA. Written as DNA, the CDR3 is TGTGCCAGCAGCCCCCAGCGCAGGGAGACTGAAGCTTTCTTT. It is translated as CASSPQRRETEAFF.

The chain uses TRBV6-1 and TRBJ2-2, with 8 nucleotides matching TRBD1. Germline V lookup: CDR1 MNHNS, CDR2 SASEGT. V was pared by 7 bases and J by 6 bases, with 13 bases of the junction left unmatched. CDR3 length: 16 residues. CDR3 in DNA: TGTGCCAGCAATGATCGGACAGGGAGAAACCCCGGGGAGCTGTTTTTT. It translates to CASNDRTGRNPGELFF.

This clonotype was seen at least ten times. This chain connects TRBV20-1 to TRBJ2-1, with 11 bases matching TRBD2. The length of the CDR3 is 17 residues. CDR1 is DFQATT and CDR2 is SNEGSKA in the germline V gene (reference sequence). V trimming: 3 bases; J trimming: 3 bases; junction bases outside the gene matches: 10. CDR3 residues: CSASITRGLADYNEQFF. CDR3 DNA sequence: TGCAGTGCTAGTATTACTCGGGGACTAGCGGACTACAATGAGCAGTTCTTC.

This clonotype was found many times. V usage is TRBV12-3 or TRBV12-4 and J usage is TRBJ2-7, with TRBD2 identical over 13 bases. The CDR3 loop spans 15 amino acids. The J segment lost 5 bases and the V segment lost 7 bases, leaving 8 bases of the junction unmatched. This CDR3 reads CASKRTSGSTHEQYF. CDR3 sequence (DNA): TGTGCCAGCAAGCGGACTAGCGGGAGTACCCACGAGCAGTACTTC.

The chain combines TRBV7-6 with TRBJ2-1, with TRBD2 matching over 13 bases. The CDR3 is 17 residues long. The ends lost 1 base at V and 4 bases at J; junction bases unmatched: 4. Germline CDR1 and CDR2: SGHVS and FNYEAQ. The CDR3, as DNA: TGTGCCAGCAGCTTAGTTACACTAGCGGGAGGGTACAATGAGCAGTTCTTC. This codes for CASSLVTLAGGYNEQFF.

Concerning this clonotype itself: A single base separates this from a much larger clone, so it may be a read error. The chain employs TRBV6-5 and TRBJ2-5, with D perhaps being TRBD1 or TRBD2 (5 bases each). Trimming pared 2 bases from V and 0 bases from J, leaving 13 bases between. CDR1 MNHEY and CDR2 SVGAGI come from the germline V gene. There are 16 residues in the CDR3. DNA for the CDR3: TGTGCCAGCAGTTACGGGGTGGGACCGTACCAAGAGACCCAGTACTTC. Protein product: CASSYGVGPYQETQYF.

In regard to this clonotype: A junction end diverges from the germline sequence, so it may reflect a read error. V usage is TRBV4-3 and J usage is TRBJ1-2; the D gene is possibly TRBD1 (5 bases). CDR3 size: 16 residues. Germline-derived CDR1 and CDR2 are LGHNA and YSLEER. CDR3 in DNA: TGTGCCAGCAGCCAAGATCGGGGGACGGGGAACTATGGCTACACCTTC. Amino acid sequence: CASSQDRGTGNYGYTF.